The entry below gives a single T cell receptor (beta chain) sequence along with its context. The germline V gene encodes CDR1 LNHDA and CDR2 SQIVND (reference sequence). V dropped 3 bases and J dropped 6; count of bases not matched to a gene: 13. There are 17 residues in the CDR3. The source of the sample is a study of PD-L1 blockade in urothelial cancer. This table comes from immunoSEQ multiplex PCR, and its TCRdb copy is limited to in-frame clones, with some not included. This repertoire shows more than 45,000 clones, approximately 81% found once; its top ten account for 3.5% to 4.5%. Specified time point: pretreatment peripheral blood.

The specimen was PBMCs, collected around atezolizumab (anti-PD-L1) treatment. This receptor was obtained from a man between 65 and 80 years old with urothelial cancer. V gene TRBV19 combines with J gene TRBJ1-2; 10 bases map to TRBD1. The CDR3 DNA reads as TGTGCCAGTAGTATCTACGGGACAGGGGATGTTGATGATGGCTACACCTTC. Its translation is CASSIYGTGDVDDGYTF.